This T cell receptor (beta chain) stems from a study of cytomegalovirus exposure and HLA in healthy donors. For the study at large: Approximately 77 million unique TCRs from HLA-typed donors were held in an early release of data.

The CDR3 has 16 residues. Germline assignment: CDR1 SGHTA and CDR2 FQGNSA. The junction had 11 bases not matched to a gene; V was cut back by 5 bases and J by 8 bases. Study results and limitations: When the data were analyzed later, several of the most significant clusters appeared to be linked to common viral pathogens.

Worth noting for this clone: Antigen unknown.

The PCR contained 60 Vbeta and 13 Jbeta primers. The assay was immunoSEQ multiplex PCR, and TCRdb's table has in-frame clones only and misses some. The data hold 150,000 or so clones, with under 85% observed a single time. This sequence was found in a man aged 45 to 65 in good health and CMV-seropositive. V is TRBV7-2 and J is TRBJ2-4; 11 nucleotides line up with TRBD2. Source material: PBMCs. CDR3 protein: CASSPLTSGGPDIQYF. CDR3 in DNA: TGTGCCAGCAGCCCTTTAACTAGCGGGGGACCGGACATTCAGTACTTC.